A selection of T cell receptor beta chains follows, all from one sample in a study of shared clonotypes between healthy human individuals. The method was immunoSEQ multiplex PCR; TCRdb's version includes in-frame clones alone and lacks a portion of them. The sample has fewer than 800,000 clones, 90% to 95% seen once. The sequencing input was naive CD8+ T cells sorted from blood. These receptors all stem from a man aged 30 to 45 in good health. Each CDR3 is given with its conserved first and last residue. Fields, in order: CDR3 length, V gene, D gene, J gene, CDR3 protein. The D gene is left open where the match is weak.

12	TRBV28	TRBD1	TRBJ1-2	CASSLTGVGYTF
14	TRBV28	.	TRBJ2-7	CASRPRRRGGEQYF
14	TRBV27	TRBD2	TRBJ2-7	CASSLFASGYEQYF
15	TRBV9	.	TRBJ1-3	CASSHSESSGNTIYF
18	TRBV5-8	TRBD2	TRBJ2-7	CASSHTGARTSGRNEQYF
14	TRBV27	TRBD1	TRBJ2-7	CASSLGTGAYEQYF
17	TRBV21-1	.	TRBJ2-7	CASSKHWYGTVYYEQYF
14	TRBV27	.	TRBJ2-7	CASSPGLTFYEQYF
19	TRBV7-6	.	TRBJ2-3	CASSPKKGPVSKTTDTQYF
12	TRBV10-3	.	TRBJ2-3	CAISEAADTQYF
19	TRBV9	TRBD2	TRBJ2-2	CASSGGTSGMRAETGELFF
13	TRBV7-9	.	TRBJ2-7	CASSPPGNYEQYF
18	TRBV4-1	.	TRBJ2-7	CASSQAAQDDTSSYEQYF
15	TRBV5-1	.	TRBJ2-2	CASSPRTANTGELFF
15	TRBV7-3	.	TRBJ1-2	CASSLNVGPRYGYTF
13	TRBV4-3	.	TRBJ2-1	CASSRRLYNEQFF
13	TRBV9	.	TRBJ1-1	CASSLDSNTEAFF
12	TRBV6-5	.	TRBJ1-1	CASKWMNTEAFF
14	TRBV28	.	TRBJ2-7	CASSLGTGPYEQYF
15	TRBV10-3	TRBD1	TRBJ2-5	CAISEFPQGQETQYF
14	TRBV29-1	TRBD2	TRBJ2-1	CSVFSGRGYNEQFF
14	TRBV27	.	TRBJ1-5	CASSSYTSNQPQHF
15	TRBV9	TRBD2	TRBJ2-1	CASSVARERGNEQFF
13	TRBV4-1	.	TRBJ2-1	CASSRNLRAEQFF
19	TRBV11-2	.	TRBJ2-4	CASSLYPGPGEIAKNIQYF
15	TRBV21-1	.	TRBJ2-5	CASSKKRDAGETQYF
15	TRBV5-4	TRBD2	TRBJ2-7	CASSYGTSGTYEQYF
19	TRBV28	TRBD2	TRBJ2-1	CASSSGTSGSRSSYNEQFF
12	TRBV10-3	.	TRBJ2-7	CAISDSSYEQYF
17	TRBV6-1	TRBD2	TRBJ2-1	CASSDGTSGSHYNEQFF
15	TRBV9	.	TRBJ2-2	CASSVGTLATGELFF
14	TRBV7-9	TRBD2	TRBJ2-1	CASSPLGTSVEQFF
15	TRBV11-1	.	TRBJ1-4	CASSSLGACNEKLFF
14	TRBV23-1	TRBD1	TRBJ2-7	CASNSQGEAYEQYF
14	TRBV5-6	TRBD2	TRBJ2-7	CASSLGGRAYEQYF
12	TRBV4-1	TRBD2	TRBJ2-1	CASSQVGTSIFF
14	TRBV7-2	.	TRBJ2-7	CASSLVGRSYEQYF
15	TRBV7-8	.	TRBJ2-3	CASSPGTGSTDTQYF
19	TRBV11-2	TRBD1	TRBJ2-7	CASSQDLLGQGSELREQYF
14	TRBV7-3	TRBD2	TRBJ2-7	CASSLLAGADEQYF
12	TRBV7-9	.	TRBJ2-3	CASSLGLDTQYF
14	TRBV2	.	TRBJ1-4	CASSVYATNEKLFF
14	TRBV19	.	TRBJ1-3	CASSIFSSGNTIYF
12	TRBV28	.	TRBJ1-5	CASGEGNQPQHF
11	TRBV21-1	.	TRBJ2-1	CASSPPTEQFF
12	TRBV30	TRBD2	TRBJ2-1	CAWSGTSYEQFF
14	TRBV29-1	.	TRBJ2-5	CSVLAGVREETQYF
16	TRBV4-1	TRBD2	TRBJ2-3	CASSQERDSGRDTQYF
13	TRBV2	.	TRBJ2-2	CASSLDVSGELFF
17	TRBV10-3	.	TRBJ2-7	CAISGQTRQASPREQYF
17	TRBV29-1	TRBD1	TRBJ2-5	CSVNRGPQTMREETQYF
18	TRBV7-9	TRBD1	TRBJ1-4	CASSSDRGLGGLNEKLFF
17	TRBV25-1	TRBD2	TRBJ2-3	CASSEPLAGVYTDTQYF
14	TRBV27	.	TRBJ1-1	CASSLSPGSTEAFF
20	TRBV7-8	.	TRBJ2-3	CASSPIDILLAGYSTDTQYF
16	TRBV4-3	.	TRBJ2-3	CASSQDIGGVTDTQYF
18	TRBV2	TRBD2	TRBJ2-5	CASMEIWGSREDQETQYF